This T cell receptor beta chain was sequenced in a study of OX40 agonist ivuxolimab in advanced cancers. Study findings and constraints: In general, CD8+ T cells held more expanded clones than CD4+ did, on average.

On this clone itself: Its antigen is not known.

Sequencing used immunoSEQ multiplex PCR; TCRdb keeps in-frame clones, though not all of them. This table holds about 67,000 clones, about 85% found once. The V and J ends lost 0 bases and 3 bases, in that order; junction bases with no gene match: 8. This CDR3 region has 16 residues. CDR1 and CDR2 from the germline V gene are MNHEY and SVGAGI. The chain is built from TRBV6-5 and TRBJ2-7, with 7 bases lining up with TRBD2. The sequencing here drew on CD4+ or CD8+ T cells sorted from blood, taken in a trial of the OX40 agonist ivuxolimab. This sequence was found in an adult with an advanced solid tumor such as melanoma, head and neck, liver or kidney cancer. CDR3 coding DNA: TGTGCCAGCAGTTACTCGAGCGGGGCCTGGGGCTACGAGCAGTACTTC. Translating gives CASSYSSGAWGYEQYF.